This entry lists 22 T cell receptor beta chains sequenced from one sample in a study of T cells in Graves' hyperthyroidism and ophthalmopathy. The CDR3 regions of TCR beta were amplified from RNA transcripts. An initial round of RT-PCR targeting the TCR CDR3 relied on the HTBI primer set. MiXCR was run by TCRdb on the multiplex PCR reads, yielding one entry per CDR3 protein. The profile shows hundreds of thousands of distinct CDR3 sequences, around 42% of them singletons. The sample was peripheral blood or thyroid tissue (not recorded which). Receptor source: a woman aged 18-29 years with Graves' hyperthyroidism.

Points on this clonotype: The junction does not match germline at one end; this may be a read error. The rearrangement uses TRBV10-3 and TRBJ1-2; D gene uncertain. CDR3 length: 14 residues. Per the germline V gene, CDR1 is ENHRY and CDR2 is SYGVKD. Here the CDR3 reads CASSLVGIAYGYTF. The DNA for the CDR3 is TGTGCCAGCAGTCTAGTGGGAATCGCCTATGGCTACACCTTC.

V usage is TRBV7-9 and J usage is TRBJ1-4; no reliable D call. V lost 5 bases to trimming and J lost 8 bases, with 12 bases between them. The CDR3 sequence is 13 residues long. Germline CDR1 SEHNR, CDR2 FQNEAQ (reference sequence). CDR3 DNA sequence: TGTGCCAGCAGCCCTCCTGGTAACGAAAAACTGTTTTTT. Residues: CASSPPGNEKLFF.

The chain is built from TRBV2 and TRBJ1-4, with a tentative D call TRBD1 (5 bases). Trimming shortened V by 7 bases and J by 7 bases, and 19 bases separated the two germline ends. Germline CDR1 and CDR2: SNHLY and FYNNEI. This CDR3 contains 15 residues. The CDR3 sequence is CASTEGNSRGEKLFF. CDR3 in DNA: TGTGCCAGCACCGAGGGGAATAGTCGGGGTGAAAAACTGTTTTTT.

Concerning this clonotype itself: A read error is possible here, since a much larger clone lies one base away. The rearrangement joins TRBV14 to TRBJ1-4; D is possibly TRBD1 (5 bases). The CDR3 totals 12 residues. From germline, CDR1 is SGHDN and CDR2 FVKESK. Trimming pared 5 bases from V and 8 bases from J, leaving 9 bases between. The CDR3 reads CASSRGREKLFF. The CDR3 coding sequence is TGTGCCAGCAGCAGGGGCCGGGAAAAACTGTTTTTT.

This clonotype was detected a few times. The rearrangement joins TRBV7-9 to TRBJ2-7, with a tentative D call TRBD2 (5 bases). This CDR3 is built from 14 residues. Germline V gene lookup returns CDR1 SEHNR and CDR2 FQNEAQ (reference sequence). The V end was cut by 1 base, the J end by 0 bases, with 7 bases between. The CDR3 nucleotides are TGTGCCAGCAGCTTAGAGCGGACCTCCTACGAGCAGTACTTC. Amino acid sequence: CASSLERTSYEQYF.

This chain uses TRBV7-2 with TRBJ1-1, with unresolved D. Germline V gene lookup returns CDR1 SGHTA and CDR2 FQGNSA. The CDR3 sequence is 13 residues long. V lost 5 bases and J 6 bases, leaving 13 bases between the germline ends. The CDR3 nucleotides read TGTGCCAGCAGCCCCTCACCGGGAGCTGAAGCTTTCTTT. It encodes CASSPSPGAEAFF.

This clonotype was observed at least ten times. The genes are TRBV15 and TRBJ1-2; TRBD1 might be the D (5 bases). CDR3 length equals 14 residues. The ends were cut back, 0 bases at V and 4 bases at J, with 9 bases in the middle. CDR1 is LNHNV, CDR2 YYDKDF, per germline (reference sequence). The CDR3 sequence: CATSRDKGTYGYTF. CDR3 nucleotides: TGTGCCACCAGCAGAGATAAGGGGACCTATGGCTACACCTTC. Together with reference TRBV15 and TRBJ1-2, the CDR3 gives the full variable domain: DAMVIQNPRYQVTQFGKPVTLSCSQTLNHNVMYWYQQKSSQAPKLLFHYYDKDFNNEADTPDNFQSRRPNTSFCFLDIRSPGLGDTAMYLCATSRDKGTYGYTFGSGTRLTVV.

The gene calls are TRBV12-3 or TRBV12-4 and TRBJ1-1; 7 bases agree with TRBD1. This CDR3 contains 15 residues. V lost 2 bases, J lost 4 bases, and 7 bases stayed unmatched. The CDR3 loop reads CASSLSAQGGTEAFF. The CDR3, as DNA: TGTGCCAGCAGTTTATCCGCCCAGGGGGGCACTGAAGCTTTCTTT.

A few counts support this clonotype. This chain uses TRBV6-1 with TRBJ2-5, with 9 bases identical to TRBD1. V shed 4 bases and J 4 bases; nucleotides not matched to a gene: 4. CDR1 and CDR2 (germline): MNHNS, SASEGT. The CDR3 length is 14 residues. CDR3 in amino acids: CASSGGQGLETQYF. The CDR3 nucleotides read TGTGCCAGCAGTGGGGGACAGGGCTTAGAGACCCAGTACTTC.

The V gene is TRBV4-1, the J gene TRBJ2-5; a weak D match, TRBD2 (5 bases). Germline V gene lookup returns CDR1 MGHRA and CDR2 YSYEKL. The CDR3 covers 15 residues. Trimming took off 0 bases at V and 1 base at J, with 9 bases between the two ends. The CDR3 bases are TGCGCCAGCAGCCAAGACGGACTGCTCCAAGAGACCCAGTACTTC. This sequence encodes CASSQDGLLQETQYF.

This clonotype showed up just a few times. Written as DNA, the CDR3 is TGTGCCAGCAGGAACAGGGGCCATCAGCCCCAGCATTTT. Protein sequence: CASRNRGHQPQHF. This chain links TRBV2 with TRBJ1-5, with 7 bases matching TRBD1. Trimming took 6 bases from V and 5 from J; bases not matched to a gene: 4. The CDR3 contains 13 residues. Per the germline V gene, CDR1 is SNHLY and CDR2 is FYNNEI.

The chain couples TRBV2 to TRBJ1-5; 7 nucleotides match TRBD1. The CDR3 is 15 residues long. J lost 6 bases, V lost 1 base, and 6 bases had no gene match. Germline V gene sequence: CDR1 SNHLY, CDR2 FYNNEI. In DNA form, the CDR3 reads TGTGCCAGCAGTGAAGTCCGACCAGGGGGTCAGCCCCAGCATTTT. It translates to CASSEVRPGGQPQHF.

The rearrangement joins TRBV7-7 to TRBJ2-6; a weak D match, TRBD2 (6 bases). V gave up 0 bases and J gave up 1 base, with 13 bases separating them. Germline CDR1 and CDR2: SSHAT and FNYEAQ (reference sequence). This CDR3 is 18 amino acids long. CDR3 nucleotide sequence: TGTGCCAGCAGCTTAGCCGGGGGTGCGCATTCTGGGGCCAACGTCCTGACTTTC. Translated: CASSLAGGAHSGANVLTF.

This clonotype came up many times. V usage is TRBV10-3 and J usage is TRBJ1-6; D gene uncertain. The CDR3 length is 13 residues. V was clipped by 11 bases and J by 6 bases, with 14 bases between them. Germline V gene data show CDR1 as ENHRY and CDR2 as SYGVKD. CDR3 coding DNA: TGTGCCGCGAGGCTGGGGTCTAATTCACCCCTCCACTTT. Translated, it gives CAARLGSNSPLHF.

The chain combines TRBV11-2 with TRBJ1-1; D is possibly TRBD1 (6 bases). Germline V gene lookup returns CDR1 SGHAT and CDR2 FQNNGV. This CDR3 comprises 13 residues. As DNA, the CDR3 is TGTGCTAGAGATCCATACAGGGACACTGAAGCTTTCTTT. It is translated as CARDPYRDTEAFF.

The chain combines TRBV29-1 with TRBJ1-2, with D unresolved. The CDR3 runs to 10 residues. Germline assignment: CDR1 SQVTM and CDR2 ANQGSEA. Deletions cut 8 bases from V and 7 bases from J, with 11 bases between. The CDR3 reads CSLDSSGYTF. DNA for the CDR3: TGCAGCTTAGATTCGAGTGGCTACACCTTC. Full variable domain (rest looked up from reference TRBV29-1 and TRBJ1-2): SAVISQKPSRDICQRGTSLTIQCQVDSQVTMMFWYRQQPGQSLTLIATANQGSEATYESGFVIDKFPISRPNLTFSTLTVSNMSPEDSSIYLCSLDSSGYTFGSGTRLTVV.

A word on this clonotype: One end of the junction fails to match germline, which may point to a read error. The genes are TRBV29-1 and TRBJ1-2, with D possibly matching TRBD1 (5 bases). Germline V gene lookup returns CDR1 SQVTM and CDR2 ANQGSEA. The CDR3 has 13 residues. The CDR3 sequence is CAWSRGANYGYTF. The CDR3 region has the DNA TGTGCCTGGAGTAGGGGAGCTAACTATGGCTACACCTTC.

The CDR3 loop is CAITRANGEQYF. The CDR3 DNA sequence: TGTGCCATCACTAGGGCGAATGGCGAGCAGTACTTC. The chain combines TRBV10-3 with TRBJ2-7; D is ambiguous. Trimming pared 7 bases from V and 6 bases from J, leaving 13 bases between. The CDR3 consists of 12 residues. The germline CDR1 and CDR2 sequences are ENHRY and SYGVKD.

This clonotype has a handful of counts. A junction boundary mismatches the germline segment, possibly from a read error. The chain has TRBV10-3 and TRBJ1-1; D not certain. Germline CDR1 and CDR2: ENHRY and SYGVKD. This CDR3 is 14 amino acids long. CDR3 nucleotide sequence: TGTGCCAGCAGTGAAACAGCTCTGAACACTGAAGCTTTCTTT. It codes for CASSETALNTEAFF.

This chain uses TRBV7-3 with TRBJ1-6; a weak D match, TRBD1 (5 bases). The V gene lost 7 bases and the J gene lost 0 bases, with 13 bases spanning the gap. CDR1 is SGHTA and CDR2 is FQGTGA in the germline V gene. The CDR3 extends over 16 amino acids. The CDR3, as DNA: TGTGCCAGCACCGGGGCGGCCAACTCCTATAATTCACCCCTCCACTTT. This sequence encodes CASTGAANSYNSPLHF. Combining the CDR3 with reference TRBV7-3 and TRBJ1-6 gives the whole variable domain GAGVSQTPSNKVTEKGKYVELRCDPISGHTALYWYRQSLGQGPEFLIYFQGTGAADDSGLPNDRFFAVRPEGSVSTLKIQRTERGDSAVYLCASTGAANSYNSPLHFGNGTRLTVT.

This clonotype was found many times. For the CDR3, the DNA is TGCAGTGCTCCACACGGCTTGAACACTGAAGCTTTCTTT. Amino acid sequence: CSAPHGLNTEAFF. J is TRBJ1-1 and V is TRBV20-1; D is unresolved. The germline V gene has CDR1 DFQATT and CDR2 SNEGSKA (reference sequence). CDR3 length: 13 amino acids. The ends were cut back, 5 bases at V and 0 bases at J, with 10 bases in the middle.

This clonotype was found many times. The chain recombines TRBV7-9 with TRBJ1-4, with unresolved D. V was pared by 1 base and J by 4 bases, with 10 bases between. The CDR3 length is 15 residues. Germline CDR1 is SEHNR and CDR2 is FQNEAQ (reference sequence). The CDR3 region has the DNA TGTGCCAGCAGCTTAGGACGCTCCGGTAATGAAAAACTGTTTTTT. The encoded protein is CASSLGRSGNEKLFF. Variable domain in full (rest from reference TRBV7-9 and TRBJ1-4): DTGVSQNPRHKITKRGQNVTFRCDPISEHNRLYWYRQTLGQGPEFLTYFQNEAQLEKSRLLSDRFSAERPKGSFSTLEIQRTEQGDSAMYLCASSLGRSGNEKLFFGSGTQLSVL.